This entry lists 12 T cell receptor beta chains sequenced from one sample in a study of long-term antiretroviral therapy in people with HIV. Samples were assayed with immunoSEQ v3.0 at survey level. Profiled with immunoSEQ multiplex PCR; TCRdb holds only in-frame clones, not every one. Of about 50,000 clones in the sample, around 80% were seen once. The source material was unsorted PBMCs, sampled 0.8 years after starting antiretroviral therapy. Receptors were obtained from a woman aged 18 to 35 with HIV.

Here the CDR3 DNA reads TGTGCCATCAGTGGATCGGGTTTGTACGAGCAGTACTTC. Residues: CAISGSGLYEQYF. This sequence joins TRBV10-3 and TRBJ2-7; no firm D call. Trimming left V 4 bases short and J 4 bases short, with 11 bases between. The germline gives CDR1 ENHRY, CDR2 SYGVKD. This CDR3 comprises 13 residues.

This clone was detected a few times. The chain joins TRBV14 to TRBJ1-2; D remains ambiguous. Trimming took 4 bases from V and 4 from J, leaving 10 bases between them. CDR3 length equals 13 residues. Germline values: CDR1 SGHDN, CDR2 FVKESK. CDR3 region: CASSPWRTYGYTF. The CDR3 nucleotides read TGTGCCAGCAGCCCATGGAGGACCTATGGCTACACCTTC.

The V and J genes are TRBV20-1 and TRBJ1-5, with unresolved D. Germline CDR1 reads DFQATT; CDR2 reads SNEGSKA (reference sequence). V was cut by 6 bases and J by 9 bases, with 9 bases left in between. The CDR3 is 10 residues long. The CDR3 DNA reads TGCAGTGCCCCCTTTGGGCCCCAGCATTTT. It is translated as CSAPFGPQHF.

The V and J genes are TRBV7-2 and TRBJ1-5; a weak D match, TRBD1 (6 bases). The CDR3 extends over 17 amino acids. V lost 2 bases and J 0 bases, leaving 14 bases between the germline ends. CDR1 and CDR2 from the germline V gene are SGHTA and FQGNSA. The CDR3 is CASSLTGTKYSNQPQHF. The CDR3 DNA follows: TGTGCCAGCAGCTTAACCGGGACAAAGTATAGCAATCAGCCCCAGCATTTT.

The chain joins TRBV5-1 to TRBJ2-3, with D perhaps assigned TRBD1 or TRBD2 (6 bases each). This CDR3 has 18 amino acids. Trimming took 1 base from V and 0 from J, leaving 18 bases between them. CDR1 is SGHRS, CDR2 YFSETQ, per germline. The CDR3 sequence is CASSLSGALSTSTDTQYF. In nucleotides, the CDR3 is TGCGCCAGCAGCTTGTCGGGGGCGCTCTCGACTAGCACAGATACGCAGTATTTT.

The V and J genes are TRBV9 and TRBJ2-1; 9 bases align to TRBD2. CDR1 is SGDLS and CDR2 is YYNGEE in the germline V gene. V lost 0 bases, J lost 10 bases, and 8 bases stayed unmatched. CDR3 length: 15 amino acids. The CDR3 is CASSVGAGGPMEQFF. CDR3 DNA sequence: TGTGCCAGCAGCGTAGGGGCGGGAGGGCCCATGGAGCAGTTCTTC.

The chain employs TRBV27 and TRBJ2-7; 9 bases align to TRBD2. The CDR3 sequence is 18 residues long. The V gene end was trimmed by 4 bases and the J gene end by 3 bases; junction bases not matched to a gene: 16. The germline gives CDR1 MNHEY, CDR2 SMNVEV (reference sequence). The CDR3 spells CASSSPPDGTSLFYEQYF. DNA for the CDR3: TGTGCCAGCAGTTCCCCTCCCGATGGGACTAGCTTATTCTACGAGCAGTACTTC.

This chain links TRBV15 with TRBJ2-7; TRBD2 matches at 7 bases. V gave up 3 bases and J gave up 3 bases; unmatched junction bases: 2. This CDR3 has 13 amino acids. Germline V gives CDR1 LNHNV, CDR2 YYDKDF (reference sequence). CDR3 region: CATSRGGVYEQYF. CDR3 coding DNA: TGTGCCACCAGCAGGGGGGGGGTCTACGAGCAGTACTTC.

This clone occurred once. The rearrangement uses TRBV7-8 and TRBJ1-1; maybe TRBD1 (5 bases). From germline, CDR1 is SGHVS and CDR2 FQNEAQ. CDR3 length: 14 amino acids. V lost 1 base and J lost 1, with 7 bases in between. CDR3 DNA: TGTGCCAGCAGCTTAGGACAGAGGAACACTGAAGCTTTCTTT. It codes for CASSLGQRNTEAFF.

This clone was recorded once. The V and J genes are TRBV28 and TRBJ2-3; D is ambiguous. The V end lost 3 bases, the J end lost 4 bases, and 8 bases lay between the germline ends. Germline CDR1 and CDR2: MDHEN and SYDVKM. The CDR3 has 13 amino acids. CDR3 protein: CASSFGRADTQYF. The CDR3 nucleotides read TGTGCCAGCAGTTTCGGAAGGGCAGATACGCAGTATTTT.

This chain links TRBV7-8 with TRBJ2-7; 9 bases align to TRBD2. Per the germline V gene, CDR1 is SGHVS and CDR2 is FQNEAQ. Trimming cost V 1 base and J 4 bases; bases outside gene matches: 11. This CDR3 comprises 17 residues. The CDR3 is CASSLDYRGLARYEQYF. The CDR3 region has the DNA TGTGCCAGCAGCTTAGACTACCGGGGACTAGCTAGATACGAGCAGTACTTC.

The table lists this clone with a few counts. CDR3 sequence (DNA): TGCGCCAGCAGCCCGGAACACGGCGGGGTAACCTATGGCTACACCTTC. Its protein is CASSPEHGGVTYGYTF. This chain uses TRBV5-1 with TRBJ1-2, with D hard to call. Germline loops: CDR1 SGHRS, CDR2 YFSETQ. V gave up 4 bases and J gave up 4 bases, with 20 bases separating them. The CDR3 spans 16 residues.